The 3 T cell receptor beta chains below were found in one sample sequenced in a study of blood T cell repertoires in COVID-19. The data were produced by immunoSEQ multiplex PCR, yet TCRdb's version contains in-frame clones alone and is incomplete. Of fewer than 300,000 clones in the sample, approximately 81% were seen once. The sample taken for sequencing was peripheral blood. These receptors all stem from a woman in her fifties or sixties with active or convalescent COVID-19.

The CDR3 DNA reads as TGCGCCAGCAGCCAAGGCACAGGGGTCACTTCACCCCTCCACTTT. Translation: CASSQGTGVTSPLHF. This chain links TRBV4-1 with TRBJ1-6, with TRBD1 matching 7 bases. Germline V CDR1 and CDR2: MGHRA, YSYEKL. This CDR3 comprises 15 residues. V dropped 1 base and J dropped 9; count of bases not matched to a gene: 6.

This CDR3 is CASSAGGETQYF. CDR3 in DNA: TGTGCCAGCAGCGCGGGGGGAGAGACCCAGTACTTC. The genes are TRBV7-9 and TRBJ2-5; the match to TRBD2 covers 8 bases. J gave up 4 bases and V 5 bases, and 0 bases lay outside the gene matches. Germline V gene lookup returns CDR1 SEHNR and CDR2 FQNEAQ (reference sequence). The length of the CDR3 is 12 residues.

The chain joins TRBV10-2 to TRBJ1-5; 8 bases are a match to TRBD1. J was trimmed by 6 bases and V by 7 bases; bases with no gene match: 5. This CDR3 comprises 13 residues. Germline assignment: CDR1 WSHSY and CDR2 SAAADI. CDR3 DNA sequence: TGCGCCAGCACAGAGACAGGGGCTCAGCCCCAGCATTTT. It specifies CASTETGAQPQHF.